This T cell receptor (beta chain) derives from a study of blood T cells in healthy people across ages. The second PCR ran about 6 to 12 cycles with a sample-barcoded 5' primer and J-beta primers. TCRdb processed the 5' RACE reads anew with MiXCR; each CDR3 protein has one entry. Found here are about 640,000 distinct CDR3 sequences, approximately 59% of them singletons; the top ten hold 30% to 40%. Sequenced sample: blood. The sequence came from a man in his 60s in good health.

This chain's CDR3 is CSARSIDRGNTGELFF. CDR3 coding DNA: TGCAGTGCTAGATCTATAGACAGGGGAAACACCGGGGAGCTGTTTTTT. V usage is TRBV20-1 and J usage is TRBJ2-2; the match to TRBD1 covers 8 bases. The V gene end was trimmed by 2 bases and the J gene end by 2 bases; junction bases not matched to a gene: 7. The germline gives CDR1 DFQATT, CDR2 SNEGSKA (reference sequence). CDR3 length equals 16 residues.